This T cell receptor beta chain was captured in a study of shared clonotypes between healthy human individuals. As for the study in general: A donor's plate count was three for CD4 naive and three for CD4 memory; CD8 naive had two and CD8 memory one. Study observations and caveats: On the whole, naive subsets had larger estimated richness than memory subsets had. Around 5.3% of naive CD4 clonotypes were shared across a few donors.

Generated by immunoSEQ multiplex PCR, the TCRdb table keeps only in-frame clones and is missing some. The table has 2 million to 3 million clones, approximately 93% seen once. This CDR3 contains 15 residues. CDR1 and CDR2 from the germline V gene are SEHNR and FQNEAQ (reference sequence). V was cut by 5 bases and J by 4 bases, with 15 bases left in between. CD4+ cells were split into CD45RA+ naive and CD45RA-negative memory subsets. Notes on this clone: Its target is unknown.

This receptor was obtained from a man younger than 30 in good health. Some clones in this sample may be carry-over from other donors' samples. Sample: naive CD4+ T cells from PBMCs. Subset denoted: CD45RA+ positively selected. The chain joins TRBV7-9 to TRBJ2-1; D is tentatively TRBD1 or TRBD2 (6 bases each). The CDR3 DNA sequence: TGTGCCAGCAGCAAACCCCGGGGGCCTTACAATGAGCAGTTCTTC. Translating gives CASSKPRGPYNEQFF.